The next 13 T cell receptor beta chains were all read from a single sample in a study of human T cells and chemical hapten exposure. Time point reported: patch test 2, 6 weeks after DPC sensitization. The treatment denotes: therapeutic diphenylcyclopropenone sensitization with weekly scalp DPC. TCRdb ran MiXCR on the RACE reads and lists one entry per CDR3 protein. This repertoire shows about 54,000 distinct CDR3 sequences, about 10% found once; its top ten account for 1.5% to 2%. The sample consisted of whole blood, taken in connection with sensitization to the hapten diphenylcyclopropenone (DPC). These receptors came from a woman aged 45-60 years with alopecia areata. Some clones in this sample may be carry-over from other donors' samples.

Only a few counts were recorded for this clonotype. V usage is TRBV12-3 or TRBV12-4 and J usage is TRBJ2-7; 9 nucleotides line up with TRBD1. This CDR3 is built from 16 residues. The J segment lost 7 bases and the V segment lost 2 bases, leaving 12 bases of the junction unmatched. CDR3 region: CASSLLPPGQGGEQYF. DNA for the CDR3: TGTGCCAGCAGTTTACTACCGCCGGGACAGGGCGGGGAGCAGTACTTC.

This clonotype was seen many times. The chain employs TRBV2 and TRBJ2-3; 10 positions match TRBD1. V shed 4 bases and J 3 bases; nucleotides not matched to a gene: 1. Per the germline V gene, CDR1 is SNHLY and CDR2 is FYNNEI. The CDR3 extends over 14 amino acids. The CDR3 DNA reads as TGTGCCAGCAGTGTGGACAGGGGGACAGATACGCAGTATTTT. Its translation: CASSVDRGTDTQYF.

This clonotype was seen repeatedly, ten times or more. The V call is TRBV11-2, the J call TRBJ2-7, with unresolved D. CDR3 length: 11 residues. V lost 1 base to trimming and J lost 6 bases, with 4 bases between them. In germline, CDR1 is SGHAT, CDR2 FQNNGV. For the CDR3, the DNA is TGTGCCAGCAGCTTAGGACCCGAGCAGTACTTC. Translating gives CASSLGPEQYF.

Ten or more counts support this clonotype. CDR3 region: CASSFTGTSNQPQHF. DNA of the CDR3: TGTGCCAGCAGCTTCACAGGGACTAGCAATCAGCCCCAGCATTTT. This chain joins TRBV7-2 and TRBJ1-5; D might be TRBD1 (6 bases). V lost 3 bases and J 0 bases, leaving 9 bases between the germline ends. The CDR3 is 15 amino acids. Germline assignment: CDR1 SGHTA and CDR2 FQGNSA.

This chain connects TRBV12-3 or TRBV12-4 to TRBJ2-7, with no clear D. The CDR3 runs 14 residues. The ends were cut back, 0 bases at V and 0 bases at J, with 6 bases in the middle. In DNA form, the CDR3 reads TGTGCCAGCAGTTTAGCATATAGCTCCTACGAGCAGTACTTC. It codes for CASSLAYSSYEQYF.

The rearrangement joins TRBV7-9 to TRBJ2-5; D is perhaps TRBD1 (6 bases). The CDR3 is 15 amino acids. Germline V gene lookup returns CDR1 SEHNR and CDR2 FQNEAQ (reference sequence). The V and J ends lost 7 bases and 2 bases respectively, with 17 bases between them. Here the CDR3 reads CASTTSTGTQETQYF. The CDR3 DNA follows: TGTGCCAGCACCACTTCGACAGGTACTCAAGAGACCCAGTACTTC.

V and J are TRBV25-1 and TRBJ2-6; 7 positions match TRBD1. J was trimmed by 2 bases and V by 5 bases; bases with no gene match: 3. This CDR3 is 15 amino acids long. Germline loops: CDR1 MGHDK, CDR2 SYGVNS. As DNA, the CDR3 is TGTGCCAGCAGTACGACAGGGACTGGGGCCAACGTCCTGACTTTC. It translates to CASSTTGTGANVLTF.

At least ten counts were recorded for this clonotype. The chain links TRBV25-1 to TRBJ2-1; 8 nucleotides match TRBD2. The CDR3 contains 14 residues. Germline CDR1 is MGHDK and CDR2 is SYGVNS. V was clipped by 3 bases and J by 5 bases; unmatched bases: 3. The CDR3 coding sequence is TGTGCCAGCAGTGATAGCGGGACCAACAATGAGCAGTTCTTC. Protein sequence: CASSDSGTNNEQFF.

This clonotype was seen a few times. The gene calls are TRBV10-3 and TRBJ2-7, with 10 bases matching TRBD2. Per the germline V gene, CDR1 is ENHRY and CDR2 is SYGVKD. The CDR3 consists of 15 residues. Trimming cost V 6 bases and J 7 bases; bases outside gene matches: 12. The CDR3 sequence: CAISDSSGRVREQYF. CDR3 in DNA: TGTGCCATCAGCGATTCTAGCGGGAGAGTTCGGGAGCAGTACTTC.

This clonotype came up a few times. V usage is TRBV20-1 and J usage is TRBJ2-7; D may be TRBD1 (6 bases). Germline assignment: CDR1 DFQATT and CDR2 SNEGSKA (reference sequence). The CDR3 runs 13 residues. V lost 2 bases, J lost 5 bases, and 13 bases lay in between. CDR3 sequence (DNA): TGCAGTGCTAGAAGGGGGAGTCTGGACGAGCAGTACTTC. Translation gives CSARRGSLDEQYF.

The genes are TRBV11-2 and TRBJ1-2; D gene unclear. Germline V lookup: CDR1 SGHAT, CDR2 FQNNGV. V was cut by 3 bases and J by 4 bases, with 15 bases left in between. The CDR3 has 15 residues. CDR3 nucleotides: TGTGCCAGCAGCTTTACGGTCGTCGGCCCCTATGGCTACACCTTC. It specifies CASSFTVVGPYGYTF.

This clonotype occurred many times. The chain has TRBV5-4 and TRBJ1-4; TRBD1 is a possible D gene (5 bases). Germline CDR1 SGHNT, CDR2 YYREEE (reference sequence). This CDR3 spans 16 amino acids. V was trimmed by 3 bases and J by 7 bases, leaving 19 bases between them. The CDR3 bases are TGTGCCAGCAGCTCCGATCCGGGACGGGCTATTGAAAAACTGTTTTTT. This encodes CASSSDPGRAIEKLFF. The entire variable domain, with the rest obtained from reference TRBV5-4 and TRBJ1-4, is as follows: ETGVTQSPTHLIKTRGQQVTLRCSSQSGHNTVSWYQQALGQGPQFIFQYYREEENGRGNFPPRFSGLQFPNYSSELNVNALELDDSALYLCASSSDPGRAIEKLFFGSGTQLSVL.

This clonotype has ten or more counts. The rearrangement joins TRBV28 to TRBJ2-7; weak D call: TRBD2 (6 bases). The V gene lost 4 bases and the J gene lost 5 bases, with 9 bases spanning the gap. The CDR3 sequence is 12 residues long. The germline V gene has CDR1 MDHEN and CDR2 SYDVKM. CDR3 sequence (DNA): TGTGCCAGCAGTTCGGGGGTCAACGAGCAGTACTTC. Encoded protein: CASSSGVNEQYF. Full variable domain (outside the CDR3, taken from reference TRBV28 and TRBJ2-7): DVKVTQSSRYLVKRTGEKVFLECVQDMDHENMFWYRQDPGLGLRLIYFSYDVKMKEKGDIPEGYSVSREKKERFSLILESASTNQTSMYLCASSSGVNEQYFGPGTRLTVT.